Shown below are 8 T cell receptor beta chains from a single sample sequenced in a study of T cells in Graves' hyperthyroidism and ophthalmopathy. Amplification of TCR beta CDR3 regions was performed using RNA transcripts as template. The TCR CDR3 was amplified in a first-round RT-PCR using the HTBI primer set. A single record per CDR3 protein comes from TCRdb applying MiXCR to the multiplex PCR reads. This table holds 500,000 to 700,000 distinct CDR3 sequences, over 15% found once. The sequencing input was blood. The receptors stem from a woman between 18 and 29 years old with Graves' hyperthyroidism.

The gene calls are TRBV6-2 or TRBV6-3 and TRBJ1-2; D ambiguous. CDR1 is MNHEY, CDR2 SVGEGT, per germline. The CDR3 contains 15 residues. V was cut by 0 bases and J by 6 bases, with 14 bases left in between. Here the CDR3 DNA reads TGTGCCAGCAGTTACTCCACCGGGGTTTACGATGGCTACACCTTC. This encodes CASSYSTGVYDGYTF.

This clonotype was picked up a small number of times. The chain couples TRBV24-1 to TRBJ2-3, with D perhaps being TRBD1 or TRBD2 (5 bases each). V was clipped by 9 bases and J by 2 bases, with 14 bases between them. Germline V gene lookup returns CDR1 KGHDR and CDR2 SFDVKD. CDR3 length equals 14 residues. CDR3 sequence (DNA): TGTGCCACCCGGGATCAGGGCGCCACAGATACGCAGTATTTT. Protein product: CATRDQGATDTQYF.

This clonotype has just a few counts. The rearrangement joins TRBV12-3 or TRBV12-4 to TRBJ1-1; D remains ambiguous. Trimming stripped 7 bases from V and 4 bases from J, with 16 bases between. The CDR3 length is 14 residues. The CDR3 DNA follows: TGTGCCAGCACTCAAAGACCGCTGGGCACTGAAGCTTTCTTT. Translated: CASTQRPLGTEAFF.

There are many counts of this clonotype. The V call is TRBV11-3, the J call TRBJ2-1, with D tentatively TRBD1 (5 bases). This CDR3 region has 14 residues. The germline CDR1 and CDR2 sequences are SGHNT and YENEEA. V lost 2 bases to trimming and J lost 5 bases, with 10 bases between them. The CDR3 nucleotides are TGTGCCAGCAGCTTATGGACATCTAACAATGAGCAGTTCTTC. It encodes CASSLWTSNNEQFF.

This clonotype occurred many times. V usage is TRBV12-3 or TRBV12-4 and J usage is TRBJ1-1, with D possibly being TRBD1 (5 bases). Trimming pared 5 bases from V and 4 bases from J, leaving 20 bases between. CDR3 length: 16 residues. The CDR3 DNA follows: TGTGCCAGCAGTCACCCGACAGCGAGTCCTCGCACTGAAGCTTTCTTT. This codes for CASSHPTASPRTEAFF.

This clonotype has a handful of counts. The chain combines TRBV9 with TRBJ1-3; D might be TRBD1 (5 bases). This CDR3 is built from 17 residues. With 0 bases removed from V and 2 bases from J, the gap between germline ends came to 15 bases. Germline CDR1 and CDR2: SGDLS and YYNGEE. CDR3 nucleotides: TGTGCCAGCAGCGTAGAAGCTCTGGGACGGACTGGAAACACCATATATTTT. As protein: CASSVEALGRTGNTIYF.

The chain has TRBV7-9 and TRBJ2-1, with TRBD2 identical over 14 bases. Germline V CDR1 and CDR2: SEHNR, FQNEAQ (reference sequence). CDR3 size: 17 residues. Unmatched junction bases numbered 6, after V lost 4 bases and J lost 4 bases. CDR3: CASSSRLAGGQYNEQFF. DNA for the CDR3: TGTGCCAGCAGCTCAAGACTAGCGGGGGGGCAGTACAATGAGCAGTTCTTC.

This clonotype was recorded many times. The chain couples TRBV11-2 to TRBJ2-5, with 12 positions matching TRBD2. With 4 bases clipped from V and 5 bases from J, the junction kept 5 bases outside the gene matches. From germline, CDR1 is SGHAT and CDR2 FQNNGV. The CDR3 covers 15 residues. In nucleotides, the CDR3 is TGTGCCAGCAGCTCAAGACTAGCGGGAGAGGAGACCCAGTACTTC. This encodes CASSSRLAGEETQYF.